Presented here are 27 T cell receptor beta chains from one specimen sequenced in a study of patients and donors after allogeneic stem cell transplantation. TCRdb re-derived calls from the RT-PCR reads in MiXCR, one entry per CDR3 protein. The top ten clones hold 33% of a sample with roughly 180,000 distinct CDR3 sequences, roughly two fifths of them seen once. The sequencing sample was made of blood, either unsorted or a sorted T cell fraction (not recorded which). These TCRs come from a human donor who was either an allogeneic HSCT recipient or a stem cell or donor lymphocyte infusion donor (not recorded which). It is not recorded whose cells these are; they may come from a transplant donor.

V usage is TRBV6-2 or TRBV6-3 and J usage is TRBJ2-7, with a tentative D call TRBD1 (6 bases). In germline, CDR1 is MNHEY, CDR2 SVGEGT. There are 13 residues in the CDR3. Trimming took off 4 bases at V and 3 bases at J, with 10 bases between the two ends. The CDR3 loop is CASSWTEYYEQYF. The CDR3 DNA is TGTGCCAGCAGTTGGACAGAATACTACGAGCAGTACTTC.

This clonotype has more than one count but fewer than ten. The CDR3 nucleotides read TGTGCCAGCAGGATCGAAGTAGGGCAGAACCACATTTATGGCTACACCTTC. This codes for CASRIEVGQNHIYGYTF. V usage is TRBV21-1 and J usage is TRBJ1-2. TRBV21-1 is labeled a pseudogene. CDR3 size: 17 residues.

Here the CDR3 DNA reads TGCAGTGCTAGAGATACCGGCAGGGGAGGGGGCAATCAGCCCCAGCATTTT. It encodes CSARDTGRGGGNQPQHF. The genes are TRBV20-1 and TRBJ1-5; the D gene is possibly TRBD1 (6 bases). V dropped 0 bases and J dropped 2 bases, with 17 bases sitting between them. CDR3 length equals 17 residues. Germline values: CDR1 DFQATT, CDR2 SNEGSKA (reference sequence).

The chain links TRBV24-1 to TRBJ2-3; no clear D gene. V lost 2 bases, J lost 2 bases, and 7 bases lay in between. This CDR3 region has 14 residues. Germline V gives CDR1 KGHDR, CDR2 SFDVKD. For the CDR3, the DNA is TGTGCCACCAGTGATTGGGCCATCACAGATACGCAGTATTTT. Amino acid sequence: CATSDWAITDTQYF.

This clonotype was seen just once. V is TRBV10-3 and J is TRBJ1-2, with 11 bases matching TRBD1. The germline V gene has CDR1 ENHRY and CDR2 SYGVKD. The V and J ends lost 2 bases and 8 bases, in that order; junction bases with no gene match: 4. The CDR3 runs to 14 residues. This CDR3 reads CAISEGQGAGGYTF. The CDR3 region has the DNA TGTGCCATCAGTGAGGGACAGGGGGCTGGAGGCTACACCTTC.

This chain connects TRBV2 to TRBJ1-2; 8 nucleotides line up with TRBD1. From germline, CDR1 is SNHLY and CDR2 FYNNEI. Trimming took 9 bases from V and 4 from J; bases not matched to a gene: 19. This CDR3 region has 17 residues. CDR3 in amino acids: CASRARTGRMKSYGYTF. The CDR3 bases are TGTGCCAGTAGGGCTCGGACAGGGCGTATGAAGAGCTATGGCTACACCTTC.

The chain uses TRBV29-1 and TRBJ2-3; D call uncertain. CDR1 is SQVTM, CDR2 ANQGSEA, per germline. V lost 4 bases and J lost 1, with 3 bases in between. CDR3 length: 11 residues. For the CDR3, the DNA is TGCAGCGTTGTTGGCACAGATACGCAGTATTTT. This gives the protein CSVVGTDTQYF.

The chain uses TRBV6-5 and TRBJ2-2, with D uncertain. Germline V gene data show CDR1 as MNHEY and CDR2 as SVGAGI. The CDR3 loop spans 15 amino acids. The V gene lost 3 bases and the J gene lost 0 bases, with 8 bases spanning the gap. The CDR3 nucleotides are TGTGCCAGCAGTTATACGACGGCGAACACCGGGGAGCTGTTTTTT. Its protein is CASSYTTANTGELFF.

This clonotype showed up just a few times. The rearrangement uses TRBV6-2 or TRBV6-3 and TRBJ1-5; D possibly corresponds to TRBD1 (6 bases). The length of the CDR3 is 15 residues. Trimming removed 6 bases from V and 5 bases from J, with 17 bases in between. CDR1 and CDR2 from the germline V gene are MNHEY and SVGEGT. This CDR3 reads CASSRYGQSHQPQHF. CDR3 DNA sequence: TGTGCCAGCAGCCGATATGGACAGAGCCATCAGCCCCAGCATTTT.

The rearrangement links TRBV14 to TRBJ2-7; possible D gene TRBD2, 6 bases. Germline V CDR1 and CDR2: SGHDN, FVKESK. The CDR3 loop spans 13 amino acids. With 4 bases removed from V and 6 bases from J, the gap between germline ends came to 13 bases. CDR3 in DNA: TGTGCCAGCAGCCGCACGGGGGTCCTCGAGCAGTACTTC. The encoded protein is CASSRTGVLEQYF.

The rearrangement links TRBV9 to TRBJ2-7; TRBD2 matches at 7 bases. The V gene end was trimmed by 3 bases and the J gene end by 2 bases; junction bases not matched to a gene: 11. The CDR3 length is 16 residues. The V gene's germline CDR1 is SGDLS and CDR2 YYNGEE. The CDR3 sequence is CASSGSGNDPTYEQYF. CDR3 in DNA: TGTGCCAGCAGCGGAAGCGGGAACGACCCCACCTACGAGCAGTACTTC.

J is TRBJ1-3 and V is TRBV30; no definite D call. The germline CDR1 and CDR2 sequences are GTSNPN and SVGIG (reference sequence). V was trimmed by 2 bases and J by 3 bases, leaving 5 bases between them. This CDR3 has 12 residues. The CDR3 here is CAWSIFGNTIYF. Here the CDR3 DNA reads TGTGCCTGGAGTATTTTTGGAAACACCATATATTTT.

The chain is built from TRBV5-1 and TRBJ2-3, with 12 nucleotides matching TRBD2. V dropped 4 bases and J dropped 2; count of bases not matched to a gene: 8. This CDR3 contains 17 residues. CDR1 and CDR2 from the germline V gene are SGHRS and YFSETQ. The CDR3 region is CASSPPGLAGFTDTQYF. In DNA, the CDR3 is TGCGCCAGCAGCCCGCCGGGACTAGCGGGCTTCACAGATACGCAGTATTTT.

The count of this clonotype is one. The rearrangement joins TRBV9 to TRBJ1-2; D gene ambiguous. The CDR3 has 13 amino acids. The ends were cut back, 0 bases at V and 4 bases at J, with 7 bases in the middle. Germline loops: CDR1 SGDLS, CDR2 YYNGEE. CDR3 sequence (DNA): TGTGCCAGCAGCGTAGCTAGTACCTATGGCTACACCTTC. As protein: CASSVASTYGYTF.

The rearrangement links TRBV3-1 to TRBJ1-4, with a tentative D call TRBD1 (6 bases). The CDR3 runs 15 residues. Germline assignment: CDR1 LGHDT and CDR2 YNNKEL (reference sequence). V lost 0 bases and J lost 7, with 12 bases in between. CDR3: CASSQDLGRGEKLFF. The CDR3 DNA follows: TGTGCCAGCAGCCAAGATTTGGGCAGGGGTGAAAAACTGTTTTTT. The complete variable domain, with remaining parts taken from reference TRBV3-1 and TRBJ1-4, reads DTAVSQTPKYLVTQMGNDKSIKCEQNLGHDTMYWYKQDSKKFLKIMFSYNNKELIINETVPNRFSPKSPDKAHLNLHINSLELGDSAVYFCASSQDLGRGEKLFFGSGTQLSVL.

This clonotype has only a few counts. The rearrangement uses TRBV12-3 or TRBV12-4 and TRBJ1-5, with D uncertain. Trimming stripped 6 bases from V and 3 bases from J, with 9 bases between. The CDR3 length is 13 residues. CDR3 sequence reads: CASSIGDNQPQHF. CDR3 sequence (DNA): TGTGCCAGCAGCATAGGCGACAATCAGCCCCAGCATTTT.

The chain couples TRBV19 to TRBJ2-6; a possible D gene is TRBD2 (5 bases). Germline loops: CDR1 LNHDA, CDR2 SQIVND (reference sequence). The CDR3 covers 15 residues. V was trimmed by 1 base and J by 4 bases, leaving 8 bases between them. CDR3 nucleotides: TGTGCCAGTAGTATAGCAGCGGACGGGGCCAACGTCCTGACTTTC. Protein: CASSIAADGANVLTF. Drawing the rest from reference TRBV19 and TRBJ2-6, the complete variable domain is DGGITQSPKYLFRKEGQNVTLSCEQNLNHDAMYWYRQDPGQGLRLIYYSQIVNDFQKGDIAEGYSVSREKKESFPLTVTSAQKNPTAFYLCASSIAADGANVLTFGAGSRLTVL.

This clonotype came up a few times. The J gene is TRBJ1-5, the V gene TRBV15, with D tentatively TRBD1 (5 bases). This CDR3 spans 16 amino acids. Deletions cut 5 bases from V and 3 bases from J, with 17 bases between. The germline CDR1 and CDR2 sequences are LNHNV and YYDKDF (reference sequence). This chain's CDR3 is CATSGGISRDNQPQHF. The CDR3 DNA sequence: TGTGCCACCAGCGGGGGGATAAGCCGAGACAATCAGCCCCAGCATTTT.

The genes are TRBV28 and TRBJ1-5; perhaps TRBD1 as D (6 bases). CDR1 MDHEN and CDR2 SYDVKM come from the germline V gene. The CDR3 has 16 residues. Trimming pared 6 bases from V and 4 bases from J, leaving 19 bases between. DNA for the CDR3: TGTGCCAGCAGCCCACAGGGACGGAGAGAAAATCAGCCCCAGCATTTT. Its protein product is CASSPQGRRENQPQHF.

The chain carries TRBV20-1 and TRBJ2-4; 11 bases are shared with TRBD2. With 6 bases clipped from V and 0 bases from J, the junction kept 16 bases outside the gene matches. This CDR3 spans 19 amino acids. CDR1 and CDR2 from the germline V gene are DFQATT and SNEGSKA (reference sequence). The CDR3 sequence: CSAHRTSGSVYLAKNIQYF. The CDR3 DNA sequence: TGCAGTGCCCATAGGACTAGCGGGTCTGTCTATTTAGCCAAAAACATTCAGTACTTC.

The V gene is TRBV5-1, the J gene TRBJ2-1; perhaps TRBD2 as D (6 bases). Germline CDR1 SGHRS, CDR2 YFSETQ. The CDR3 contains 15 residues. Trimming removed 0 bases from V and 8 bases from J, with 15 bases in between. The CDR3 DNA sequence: TGCGCCAGCAGCTTGGGGGTACTAGCCGGCGATGAGCAGTTCTTC. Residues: CASSLGVLAGDEQFF.

The CDR3 sequence: CASRPDRASQPQHF. The CDR3 coding sequence is TGTGCCAGCAGACCCGACAGGGCGAGTCAGCCCCAGCATTTT. V usage is TRBV28 and J usage is TRBJ1-5; 7 positions match TRBD1. The CDR3 is made up of 14 amino acids. Germline V CDR1 and CDR2: MDHEN, SYDVKM. Trimming removed 6 bases from V and 6 bases from J; junction bases left unmatched: 8.

The CDR3 loop is CASSQDAGGSTGELFF. Here the CDR3 DNA reads TGCGCCAGCAGCCAAGATGCGGGAGGATCCACCGGGGAGCTGTTTTTT. The gene calls are TRBV4-3 and TRBJ2-2, with TRBD2 matching over 8 bases. This CDR3 has 16 amino acids. Germline V lookup: CDR1 LGHNA, CDR2 YSLEER. Trimming cost V 0 bases and J 4 bases; bases outside gene matches: 4.

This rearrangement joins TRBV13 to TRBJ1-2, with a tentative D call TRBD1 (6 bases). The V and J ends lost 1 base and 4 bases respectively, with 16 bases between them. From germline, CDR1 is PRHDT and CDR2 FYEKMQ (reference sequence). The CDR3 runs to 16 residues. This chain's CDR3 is CASSLVIQGRFYGYTF. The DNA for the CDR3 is TGTGCCAGCAGCTTAGTCATACAGGGAAGATTCTATGGCTACACCTTC.

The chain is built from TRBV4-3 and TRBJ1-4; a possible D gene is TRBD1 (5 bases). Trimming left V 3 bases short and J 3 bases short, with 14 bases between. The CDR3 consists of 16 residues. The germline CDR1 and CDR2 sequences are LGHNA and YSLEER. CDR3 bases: TGCGCCAGCAGCCAGATCCTGGGGGGGTCTAATGAAAAACTGTTTTTT. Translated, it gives CASSQILGGSNEKLFF.

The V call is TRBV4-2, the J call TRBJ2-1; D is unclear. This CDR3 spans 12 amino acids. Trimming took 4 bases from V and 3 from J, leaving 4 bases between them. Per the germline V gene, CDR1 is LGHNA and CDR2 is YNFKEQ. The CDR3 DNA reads TGTGCCAGCAGCCGACACTACAATGAGCAGTTCTTC. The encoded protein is CASSRHYNEQFF.

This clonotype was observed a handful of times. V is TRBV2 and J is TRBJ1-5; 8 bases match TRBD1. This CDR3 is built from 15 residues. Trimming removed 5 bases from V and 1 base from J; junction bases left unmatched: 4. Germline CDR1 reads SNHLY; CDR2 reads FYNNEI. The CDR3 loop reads CASSWTGTSNQPQHF. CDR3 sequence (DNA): TGTGCCAGCAGTTGGACAGGGACGAGCAATCAGCCCCAGCATTTT.